This T cell receptor beta chain was retrieved from a study of identical twins. As to this clonotype: This may stem from a read error, because a much larger clone lies one nucleotide away.

A universal primer binding site was introduced by template switching. The final cDNA contained unique molecular identifiers. TCRdb fed the 5' RACE reads into MiXCR, producing one record per CDR3 protein. The repertoire has 690,000 or so distinct CDR3 sequences, over 5% of them found once; the top ten carry under 2%. Input material: naive T cells sorted from blood. The sequence was collected from a man aged 18 to 30 in good health.

In DNA, the CDR3 is TGTGCCAGAAGTAGACTAGCGGGATCTGCTGAGCAGTACTTC. This encodes CARSRLAGSAEQYF. This sequence joins TRBV12-3 or TRBV12-4 and TRBJ2-7; the match to TRBD2 covers 11 bases. The CDR3 runs 14 residues. V was pared by 9 bases and J by 7 bases, with 11 bases of the junction left unmatched.